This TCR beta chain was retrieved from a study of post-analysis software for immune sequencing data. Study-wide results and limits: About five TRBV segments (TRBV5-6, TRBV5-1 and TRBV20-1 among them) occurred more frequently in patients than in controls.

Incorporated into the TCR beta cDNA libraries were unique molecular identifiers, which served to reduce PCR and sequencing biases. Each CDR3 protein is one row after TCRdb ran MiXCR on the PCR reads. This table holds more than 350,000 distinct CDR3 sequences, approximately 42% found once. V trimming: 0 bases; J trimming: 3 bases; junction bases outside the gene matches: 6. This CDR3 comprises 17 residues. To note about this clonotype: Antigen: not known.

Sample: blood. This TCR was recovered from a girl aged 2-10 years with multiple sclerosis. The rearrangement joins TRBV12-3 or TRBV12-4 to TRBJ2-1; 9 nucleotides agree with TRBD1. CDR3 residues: CASSLATGQGVYNEQFF. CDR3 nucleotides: TGTGCCAGCAGTTTAGCCACGGGACAGGGTGTCTACAATGAGCAGTTCTTC.